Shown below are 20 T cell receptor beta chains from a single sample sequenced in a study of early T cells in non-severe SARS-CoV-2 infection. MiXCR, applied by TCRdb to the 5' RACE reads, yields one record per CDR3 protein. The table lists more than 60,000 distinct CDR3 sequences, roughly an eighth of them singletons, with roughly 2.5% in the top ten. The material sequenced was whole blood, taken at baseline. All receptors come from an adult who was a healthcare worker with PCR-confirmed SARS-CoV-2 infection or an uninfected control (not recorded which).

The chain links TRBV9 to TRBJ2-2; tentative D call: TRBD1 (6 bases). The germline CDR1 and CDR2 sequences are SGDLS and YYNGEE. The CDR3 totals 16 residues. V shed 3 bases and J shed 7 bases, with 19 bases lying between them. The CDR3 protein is CASSASQQGRNGELFF. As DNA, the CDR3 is TGTGCCAGCAGCGCCTCTCAACAGGGTCGGAACGGGGAGCTGTTTTTT.

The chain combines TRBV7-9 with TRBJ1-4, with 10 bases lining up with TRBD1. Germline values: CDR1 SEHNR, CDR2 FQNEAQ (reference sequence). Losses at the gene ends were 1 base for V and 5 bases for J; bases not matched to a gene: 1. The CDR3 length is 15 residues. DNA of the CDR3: TGTGCCAGCAGCTTAGGACAGGGGGCGAATGAAAAACTGTTTTTT. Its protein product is CASSLGQGANEKLFF.

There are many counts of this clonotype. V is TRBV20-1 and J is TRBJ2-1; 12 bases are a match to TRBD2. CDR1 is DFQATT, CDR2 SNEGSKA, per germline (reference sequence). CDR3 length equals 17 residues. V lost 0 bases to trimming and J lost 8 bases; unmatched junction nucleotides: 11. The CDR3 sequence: CSARDHRTSGGHDEQFF. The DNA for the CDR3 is TGCAGTGCTAGAGATCACAGAACTAGCGGGGGGCACGATGAGCAGTTCTTC.

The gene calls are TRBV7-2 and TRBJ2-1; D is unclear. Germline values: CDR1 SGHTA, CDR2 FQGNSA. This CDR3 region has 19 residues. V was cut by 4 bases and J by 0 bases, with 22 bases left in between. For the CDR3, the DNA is TGTGCCAGCAGCTCCCACCAGTCGTACTGGTTCAGCTCCTACAATGAGCAGTTCTTC. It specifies CASSSHQSYWFSSYNEQFF.

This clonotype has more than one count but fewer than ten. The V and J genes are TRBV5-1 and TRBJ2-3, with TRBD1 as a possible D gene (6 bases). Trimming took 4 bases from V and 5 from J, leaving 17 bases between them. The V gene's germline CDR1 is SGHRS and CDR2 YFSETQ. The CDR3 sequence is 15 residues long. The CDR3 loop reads CASSVGVSGEDTQYF. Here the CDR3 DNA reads TGCGCCAGCAGCGTGGGAGTCTCAGGGGAAGATACGCAGTATTTT.

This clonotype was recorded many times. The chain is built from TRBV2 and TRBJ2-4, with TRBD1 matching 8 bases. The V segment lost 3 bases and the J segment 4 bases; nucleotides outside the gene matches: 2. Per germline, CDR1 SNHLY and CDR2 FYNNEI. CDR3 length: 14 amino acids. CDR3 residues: CASSDRTGKNIQYF. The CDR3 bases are TGTGCCAGCAGTGACAGGACAGGGAAAAACATTCAGTACTTC.

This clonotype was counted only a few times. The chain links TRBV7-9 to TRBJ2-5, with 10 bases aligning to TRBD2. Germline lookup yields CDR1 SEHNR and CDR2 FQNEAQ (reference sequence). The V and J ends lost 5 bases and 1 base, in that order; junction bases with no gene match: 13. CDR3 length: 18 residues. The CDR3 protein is CASSIVGDSGGPQETQYF. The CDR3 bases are TGTGCCAGCAGCATTGTCGGGGATAGCGGGGGGCCCCAAGAGACCCAGTACTTC.

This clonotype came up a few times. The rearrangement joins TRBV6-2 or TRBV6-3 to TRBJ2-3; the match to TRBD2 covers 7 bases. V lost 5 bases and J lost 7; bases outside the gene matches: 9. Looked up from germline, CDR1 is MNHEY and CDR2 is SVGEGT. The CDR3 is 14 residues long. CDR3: CASSPAPRGYTQYF. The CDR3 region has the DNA TGTGCCAGCAGTCCTGCCCCGCGGGGGTATACGCAGTATTTT.

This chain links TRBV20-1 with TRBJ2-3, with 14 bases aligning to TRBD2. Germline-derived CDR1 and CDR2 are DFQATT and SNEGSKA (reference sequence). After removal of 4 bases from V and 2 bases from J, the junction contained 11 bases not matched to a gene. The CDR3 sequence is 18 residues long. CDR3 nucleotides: TGCAGTGCTATCGGACTAGCGGGGGGCGAGGGACTCACAGATACGCAGTATTTT. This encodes CSAIGLAGGEGLTDTQYF.

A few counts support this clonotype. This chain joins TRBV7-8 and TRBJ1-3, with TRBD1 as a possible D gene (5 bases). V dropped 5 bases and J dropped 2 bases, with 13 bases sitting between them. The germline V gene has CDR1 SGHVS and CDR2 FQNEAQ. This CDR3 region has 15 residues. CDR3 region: CASSREGRAGNTIYF. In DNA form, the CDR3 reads TGTGCCAGCAGCCGTGAGGGGAGGGCTGGAAACACCATATATTTT.

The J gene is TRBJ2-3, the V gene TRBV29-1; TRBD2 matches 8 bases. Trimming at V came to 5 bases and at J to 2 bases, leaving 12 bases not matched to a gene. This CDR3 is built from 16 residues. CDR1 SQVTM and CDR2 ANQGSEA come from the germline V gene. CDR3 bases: TGCAGCGTTTCCCCCGGGACTAGAGGCTTCACAGATACGCAGTATTTT. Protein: CSVSPGTRGFTDTQYF.

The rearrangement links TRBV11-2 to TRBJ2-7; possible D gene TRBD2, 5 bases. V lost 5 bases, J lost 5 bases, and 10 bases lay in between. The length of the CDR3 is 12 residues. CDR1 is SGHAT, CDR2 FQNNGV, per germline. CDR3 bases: TGTGCCAGCAGCGGCCCCGGGGACGAGCAGTACTTC. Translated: CASSGPGDEQYF. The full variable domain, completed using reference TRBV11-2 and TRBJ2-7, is EAGVAQSPRYKIIEKRQSVAFWCNPISGHATLYWYQQILGQGPKLLIQFQNNGVVDDSQLPKDRFSAERLKGVDSTLKIQPAKLEDSAVYLCASSGPGDEQYFGPGTRLTVT.

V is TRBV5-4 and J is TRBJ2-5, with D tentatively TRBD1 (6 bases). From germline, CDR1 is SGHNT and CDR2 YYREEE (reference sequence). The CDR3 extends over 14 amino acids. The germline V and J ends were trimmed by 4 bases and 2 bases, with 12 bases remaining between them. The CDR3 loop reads CASSQQGTQETQYF. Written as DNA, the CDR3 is TGTGCCAGCAGCCAACAGGGTACACAAGAGACCCAGTACTTC.

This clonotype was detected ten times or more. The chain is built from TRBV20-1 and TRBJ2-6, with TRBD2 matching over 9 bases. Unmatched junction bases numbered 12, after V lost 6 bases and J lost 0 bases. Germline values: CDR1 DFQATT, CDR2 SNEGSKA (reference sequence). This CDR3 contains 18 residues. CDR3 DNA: TGCAGTGCAACCCCGTTAAGCGGGGGGAGCTCTGGGGCCAACGTCCTGACTTTC. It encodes CSATPLSGGSSGANVLTF.

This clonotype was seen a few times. CDR3 amino acids: CASSLLDRPNTGELFF. The CDR3 region has the DNA TGTGCCAGCAGCCTACTTGACAGGCCGAACACCGGGGAGCTGTTTTTT. The chain employs TRBV5-4 and TRBJ2-2, with D possibly matching TRBD1 (6 bases). Trimming pared 4 bases from V and 0 bases from J, leaving 13 bases between. Germline CDR1 and CDR2: SGHNT and YYREEE (reference sequence). The CDR3 totals 16 residues.

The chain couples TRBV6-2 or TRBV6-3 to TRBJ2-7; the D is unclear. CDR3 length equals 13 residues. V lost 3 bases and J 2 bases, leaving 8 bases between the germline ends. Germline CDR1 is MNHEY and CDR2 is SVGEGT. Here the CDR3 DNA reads TGTGCCAGCAGTTATTATGGAACCTACGAGCAGTACTTC. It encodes CASSYYGTYEQYF.

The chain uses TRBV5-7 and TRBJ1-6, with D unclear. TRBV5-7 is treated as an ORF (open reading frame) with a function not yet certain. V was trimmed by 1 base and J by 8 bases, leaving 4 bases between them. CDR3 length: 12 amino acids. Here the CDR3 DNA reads TGTGCCAGCAGCTTGAGGGATTCACCCCTCCACTTT. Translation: CASSLRDSPLHF.

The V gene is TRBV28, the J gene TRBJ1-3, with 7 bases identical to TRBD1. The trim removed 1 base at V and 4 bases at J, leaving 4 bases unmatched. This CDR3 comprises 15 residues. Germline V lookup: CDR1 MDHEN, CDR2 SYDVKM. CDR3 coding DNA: TGTGCCAGCAGTTTATTCGACAGGGCGGGAAACACCATATATTTT. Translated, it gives CASSLFDRAGNTIYF.

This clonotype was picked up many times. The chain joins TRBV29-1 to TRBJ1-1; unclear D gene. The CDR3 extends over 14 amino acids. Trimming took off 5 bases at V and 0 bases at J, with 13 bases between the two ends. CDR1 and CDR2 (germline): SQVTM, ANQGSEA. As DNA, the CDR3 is TGCAGCGTTAGAGGTGCAGCCCTGAACACTGAAGCTTTCTTT. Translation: CSVRGAALNTEAFF.

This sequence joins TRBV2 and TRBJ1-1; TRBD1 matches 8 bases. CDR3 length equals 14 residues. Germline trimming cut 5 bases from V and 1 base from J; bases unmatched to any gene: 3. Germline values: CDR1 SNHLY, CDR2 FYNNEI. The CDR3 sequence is CASSRTGPNTEAFF. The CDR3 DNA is TGTGCCAGCAGTCGGACAGGGCCGAACACTGAAGCTTTCTTT.